Shown below are 2 T cell receptor beta chains from a single sample sequenced in a study of post-analysis software for immune sequencing data. Study observations and caveats: Comparison of patients with controls showed five or six TRBV segments more frequent in patients, TRBV5-6, TRBV5-1 and TRBV20-1 among them.

Researchers reported that TCR beta cDNA libraries carried unique molecular identifiers. MiXCR was run by TCRdb on the PCR reads, yielding one entry per CDR3 protein. This table holds hundreds of thousands of distinct CDR3 sequences, 30% to 45% found once. Their cognate antigens are unknown. Source material: blood. These receptors were collected from a girl aged 10 to 17 with multiple sclerosis.

There are a few counts of this clonotype. The rearrangement uses TRBV30 and TRBJ2-7, with D possibly TRBD1 on 5 matching bases. CDR3 length equals 12 residues. The V and J ends lost 0 bases and 4 bases respectively, with 7 bases between them. From germline, CDR1 is GTSNPN and CDR2 SVGIG (reference sequence). The CDR3 DNA follows: TGTGCCTGGAGTGTAGGGGATTACGAGCAGTACTTC. This sequence encodes CAWSVGDYEQYF. Complete variable domain (other parts from reference TRBV30 and TRBJ2-7): SQTIHQWPATLVQPVGSPLSLECTVEGTSNPNLYWYRQAAGRGLQLLFYSVGIGQISSEVPQNLSASRPQDRQFILSSKKLLLSDSGFYLCAWSVGDYEQYFGPGTRLTVT.

This clonotype was found a few times. CDR3 protein: CSARDGGGTEAFF. CDR3 in DNA: TGCAGTGCTAGAGATGGGGGGGGGACTGAAGCTTTCTTT. The rearrangement links TRBV20-1 to TRBJ1-1; D may be TRBD1 (5 bases). The CDR3 runs to 13 residues. CDR1 is DFQATT and CDR2 is SNEGSKA in the germline V gene (reference sequence). Trimming removed 0 bases at V and 5 bases at J, with 10 bases between.